This TCR beta chain was sequenced in a study of T cell clones after liver transplantation. Study-level information: Three of the eight recipients were HCV-positive; the rest had non-autoimmune, non-viral transplant indications. Standard immunosuppression, with no induction, continued until 12-24 months after transplant.

Using immunoSEQ multiplex PCR, the repertoire was profiled, and TCRdb retains in-frame clones only, with some absent. The data hold tens of thousands of clones, with about 92% observed a single time. Germline V lookup: CDR1 MNHEY, CDR2 SVGAGI. CDR3 size: 11 residues. V lost 5 bases and J 4 bases, leaving 5 bases between the germline ends. Of note for this clone: Its cognate antigen is unknown.

Broader study findings: Migration into the graft, not deletion, may explain lost graft donor-reactive T cells. Post-transplant, graft-donor-reactive CD4 TCRbeta sequences in blood dropped significantly in most of the 8 subjects.

The genes are TRBV6-5 and TRBJ2-5; no definite D call. The receptor comes from a human donor who received a liver transplant. Specimen: CD4+ T cells from blood, collected before liver transplant. The CDR3 is CASSSRETQYF. CDR3 bases: TGTGCCAGCAGTAGTCGAGAGACCCAGTACTTC.